These T cell receptor beta chains were read from a single sample in a study of cytotoxic CD8 clonotypes in ibrutinib-treated CLL. The method was immunoSEQ multiplex PCR; TCRdb's version includes in-frame clones alone and lacks a portion of them. The repertoire holds about 300,000 clones, with roughly 76% as singletons. Specimen: PBMCs, collected at disease progression, from a patient treated with ibrutinib. These receptors came from a human donor with chronic lymphocytic leukemia. Each CDR3 is given with its conserved first and last residue. A D gene is named only where the DNA matches it firmly. The size field is filled for only some rows; it gives once, few, many or a size class.

v_gene,d_gene,abundance,j_gene,CDR3nt,CDR3aa
TRBV15,-,-,TRBJ1-2,TGTGCCACCAGCAGAGATCGGTGGGGGGAGTCGGACTATGGCTACACCTTC,CATSRDRWGESDYGYTF
TRBV4-1,-,-,TRBJ2-3,TGCGCCAGCAGCCAAGATGCTCCCTGGCTAGCGAGCACAGATACGCAGTATTTT,CASSQDAPWLASTDTQYF
TRBV4-3,TRBD1,-,TRBJ2-7,TGCGCCAGCAGCCACCGGACAGGGATACAGCAGTACTTC,CASSHRTGIQQYF
TRBV6-1,-,-,TRBJ2-7,TGTGCCAGCACCCCGGGGCCATCCTACGAGCAGTACTTC,CASTPGPSYEQYF
TRBV10-3,-,-,TRBJ2-2,TGTGCCATCAGCAACACCGGGGAGCTGTTTTTT,CAISNTGELFF
TRBV7-6,TRBD2,few,TRBJ2-5,TGTGCCAGCAGCTTAGGGGCTAGCGGATCTTACTTC,CASSLGASGSYF
TRBV5-1,TRBD1,-,TRBJ2-1,TGCGCCAGCAGCTTGCGGACAGGGATTAATGAGCAGTTCTTC,CASSLRTGINEQFF
TRBV10-2,-,-,TRBJ1-6,TGCGCCAGCCTCACCGAATATAATTCACCCCTCCACTTT,CASLTEYNSPLHF
TRBV5-1,-,-,TRBJ2-3,TGCGCCAGCAGCTTGGGTTCAGGGACTTGGACAGATACGCAGTATTTT,CASSLGSGTWTDTQYF
TRBV6-5,TRBD2,-,TRBJ2-3,TGTGCCAGCAGTTACTCGTCCGGACTAGCAGTAGATACGCAGTATTTT,CASSYSSGLAVDTQYF
TRBV5-4,-,few,TRBJ1-2,TGTGCCAGCAGCTTCAACCCCAAGACCTGGGACTATGGCTACACCTTC,CASSFNPKTWDYGYTF
TRBV6-4,TRBD1,-,TRBJ2-1,TGTGCCAGCAGCAGACAGGGGTACAATGAGCAGTTCTTC,CASSRQGYNEQFF
TRBV6-6,TRBD2,few,TRBJ2-2,TGTGCCAGCGGGGGACTACTTAGCGGGGAGCTGTTTTTT,CASGGLLSGELFF
TRBV28,TRBD1,once,TRBJ2-7,TGTGCCAGCAGTACCACAGGGGGCGACGAGCAGTACTTC,CASSTTGGDEQYF
TRBV29-1,-,few,TRBJ2-5,TGCAGCGCCGTTAAAGGGGAGACCCAGTACTTC,CSAVKGETQYF
TRBV18,TRBD2,few,TRBJ2-7,TGTGCCAGCTCACCAGGGACTAGCCCCGGGTACGAGCAGTACTTC,CASSPGTSPGYEQYF
TRBV27,-,-,TRBJ1-4,TGTGCCAGCAGTTATCAGGGACTCAATGAAAAACTGTTTTTT,CASSYQGLNEKLFF
TRBV4-3,-,-,TRBJ2-3,TGCGCCAGCAGCCAAGACAGGGACTGGGGGAGGGATACGCAGTATTTT,CASSQDRDWGRDTQYF
TRBV5-1,TRBD2,-,TRBJ2-5,TGCGCCAGCAGCTCCGGGAGGGAAGAGACCCAGTACTTC,CASSSGREETQYF
TRBV5-6,TRBD1,-,TRBJ1-5,TGTGCCAGCAGCTTGGCCCCCGACAGGGAGGGACAGCCCCAGCATTTT,CASSLAPDREGQPQHF
TRBV5-1,-,-,TRBJ2-7,TGCGCCAGCAGCTTGGCCAGGACCTACGAGCAGTACTTC,CASSLARTYEQYF
TRBV9,-,-,TRBJ1-4,TGTGCCAGCAGCGTAGGGCCAGGGGTTATATTGGAAAAACTGTTTTTT,CASSVGPGVILEKLFF
TRBV2,-,-,TRBJ1-4,TGTGCCAGCAGTTTTGATTCGGGGGCAGATGAAAAACTGTTTTTT,CASSFDSGADEKLFF
TRBV5-1,TRBD1,-,TRBJ2-7,TGCGCCAGCAGCTTGGGGGACAGGGCAGAAAACGAGCAGTACTTC,CASSLGDRAENEQYF
TRBV5-4,-,-,TRBJ1-1,TGTGCCAGCAGTCCCTTCGTCGGGAACGCTGAAGCTTTCTTT,CASSPFVGNAEAFF
TRBV7-9,-,-,TRBJ1-3,TGTGCCAGCAGCTTTATTACTGGGGTTTCCGGAAACACCATATATTTT,CASSFITGVSGNTIYF
TRBV29-1,-,-,TRBJ2-7,TGCAGCGTTGAAGAAGGCTCATCGTCCTACGAGCAGTACTTC,CSVEEGSSSYEQYF
TRBV7-3,-,-,TRBJ2-2,TGTGCCAGCAGCCCCACGGACACCGGGGAGCTGTTTTTT,CASSPTDTGELFF
TRBV10-3,-,-,TRBJ1-4,TGTGCCATCAGTGAGGGGCGGGAAAAACTGTTTTTT,CAISEGREKLFF
TRBV9,TRBD1,-,TRBJ1-2,TGTGCCAGCAGCGCCCCGACAGGGGATCACTATGGCTACACCTTC,CASSAPTGDHYGYTF
TRBV6-5,-,-,TRBJ1-6,TGTGCCAGCTGGAATTATAATTCACCCCTCCACTTT,CASWNYNSPLHF
TRBV9,-,-,TRBJ2-7,TGTGCCAGCAGCGTAGGGGCAGACACCTACGAGCAGTACTTC,CASSVGADTYEQYF
TRBV5-1,TRBD1,-,TRBJ1-2,TGCGCCAGCAGCTTGACCGGGACAGGGTCTGGCTACACCTTC,CASSLTGTGSGYTF
TRBV6-5,-,few,TRBJ1-5,TGTGCCAGCAGTTTTGGGGCCACTCAGCCCCAGCATTTT,CASSFGATQPQHF
TRBV5-4,TRBD2,-,TRBJ2-1,TGTGCCAGCAGCTTGAGGCTAGCGGGAGACGATGAGCAGTTCTTC,CASSLRLAGDDEQFF
TRBV25-1,-,-,TRBJ2-3,TGTGCCAGCAGTGATATACAGGGCGCAGATACGCAGTATTTT,CASSDIQGADTQYF
TRBV18,-,few,TRBJ2-5,TGTGCCAGCTCCCTTGGGAGTAGAGAGACCCAGTACTTC,CASSLGSRETQYF
TRBV5-4,-,-,TRBJ2-5,TGTGCCAGCAGCTTGGGAGAGGGCCGGGAGACCCAGTACTTC,CASSLGEGRETQYF
TRBV13,TRBD1,-,TRBJ2-7,TGTGCCAGCAGCTTGACCGGGACAGGGGTCTCCTACGAGCAGTACTTC,CASSLTGTGVSYEQYF
TRBV29-1,-,-,TRBJ2-5,TGCAGCGTTGCCCTAGTGAGCGAGACCCAGTACTTC,CSVALVSETQYF
TRBV15,-,-,TRBJ1-4,TGTGCCACCAGCCCTAACTTGGCGGGATCAACTAATGAAAAACTGTTTTTT,CATSPNLAGSTNEKLFF
TRBV28,-,few,TRBJ2-7,TGTGCCAGCAGGGGGGGCATTAGGTACGAGCAGTACTTC,CASRGGIRYEQYF
TRBV5-6,TRBD2,-,TRBJ2-3,TGTGCCAGCAGCTTGGGCGGGGGGATATCAGATACGCAGTATTTT,CASSLGGGISDTQYF
TRBV7-9,-,-,TRBJ1-2,TGTGCCAGCAGCCTCTACCGCGGCAGAGCTAACTATGGCTACACCTTC,CASSLYRGRANYGYTF
TRBV4-1,-,-,TRBJ2-2,TGCGCCAGCAGCTACCGGGGGAGCGCTGGCACCGGGGAGCTGTTTTTT,CASSYRGSAGTGELFF
TRBV9,-,-,TRBJ2-3,TGTGCCAGCAGCCCCGCCAGCACAGATACGCAGTATTTT,CASSPASTDTQYF
TRBV14,-,-,TRBJ1-6,TGTGCCAGCAGCCATGGGCCCGCGCAACCCTGGAATTCACCCCTCCACTTT,CASSHGPAQPWNSPLHF
TRBV9,TRBD2,-,TRBJ2-5,TGTGCCAGCAGCCCTAGCGGGGGGGAGTACCAAGAGACCCAGTACTTC,CASSPSGGEYQETQYF
TRBV7-9,-,-,TRBJ2-5,TGTGCCAGCAGCTTAGTCCTAAAAGAGACCCAGTACTTC,CASSLVLKETQYF
TRBV19,-,-,TRBJ1-4,TGTGCCAGTAGTATCCCCAGCGGGACCGGGAAAAAACTGTTTTTT,CASSIPSGTGKKLFF
TRBV5-6,TRBD1,-,TRBJ2-7,TGTGCCAGCAGCCCGGGACAGCCCTACGAGCAGTACTTC,CASSPGQPYEQYF
TRBV7-8,TRBD2,-,TRBJ2-7,TGTGCCAGCAGCTTAGCGGCTAGCGGGGGGGCCTCCGTGGGTTTGGAGCAGTACTTC,CASSLAASGGASVGLEQYF
TRBV7-9,TRBD1,-,TRBJ2-7,TGTGCCAGCAGTCGCCTCCGGGACAGACCCTACGAGCAGTACTTC,CASSRLRDRPYEQYF
TRBV19,TRBD2,-,TRBJ2-2,TGTGCCAGTACCCCCCGGCCCCGGACTAGCGGGAGGAACACCGGGGAGCTGTTTTTT,CASTPRPRTSGRNTGELFF